What follows is one T cell receptor (beta chain) and its context. Using immunoSEQ multiplex PCR, the repertoire was profiled, and TCRdb retains in-frame clones only, with some absent. The table lists about 180,000 clones, 89% of them singletons. The sample belongs to a study of blood T cell repertoires in COVID-19. The CDR3 loop spans 12 amino acids. V lost 1 base to trimming and J lost 14 bases, with 13 bases between them. The sequenced material came from PBMCs or T cells enriched from blood (not recorded which). This sequence joins TRBV12-3 or TRBV12-4 and TRBJ2-3, with D possibly matching TRBD2 (6 bases). The sequence came from a woman aged 40-49 years with acute COVID-19. CDR3 coding DNA: TGTGCCAGCAGTTTAGTTGTAGCGGTGAGGTATTTT. Encoded protein: CASSLVVAVRYF.